This entry lists 14 T cell receptor beta chains sequenced from one sample in a study of CD8+CD57+ T cells in acquired aplastic anemia. Genomic DNA served as template for TCR beta VDJ and CDR3 profiling. One entry per CDR3 protein results from TCRdb running MiXCR on the reads. The data contain some 200,000 distinct CDR3 sequences, around 50% of them seen just once; the ten biggest clones take up roughly 21%. In patients chosen for sequencing, flow cytometry had shown CD8+CD57+ cell expansion. The sequenced material came from sorted CD4+, CD8+, or CD8+CD57+ T cells (not recorded which) from PBMCs. Receptor source: a human donor with aplastic anemia.

The genes are TRBV19 and TRBJ1-5; TRBD1 might be the D (6 bases). The CDR3 totals 15 residues. V gave up 7 bases and J gave up 1 base, with 14 bases separating them. The germline V gene encodes CDR1 LNHDA and CDR2 SQIVND (reference sequence). The CDR3 region is CASKRGAGSNQPQHF. For the CDR3, the DNA is TGTGCCAGTAAACGGGGGGCTGGCAGCAATCAGCCCCAGCATTTT.

In its sample, this clonotype was seen many times. This sequence joins TRBV27 and TRBJ2-3; TRBD2 is a possible D gene (5 bases). The CDR3 consists of 13 residues. Trimming shortened V by 6 bases and J by 6 bases, and 13 bases separated the two germline ends. The germline CDR1 and CDR2 sequences are MNHEY and SMNVEV (reference sequence). The CDR3 loop is CASSLALGDTQYF. The CDR3 nucleotides read TGTGCCAGCAGCCTAGCTTTGGGGGATACGCAGTATTTT.

The sample holds many counts of this clonotype. The chain couples TRBV2 to TRBJ2-4; possibly TRBD1 for D (6 bases). Per germline, CDR1 SNHLY and CDR2 FYNNEI. V was shortened by 7 bases and J by 5 bases, with 18 bases between the two germline ends. This CDR3 is built from 15 residues. The CDR3 DNA reads TGTGCCAGCACCCTGACCGGACAGTCACAAAACATTCAGTACTTC. This encodes CASTLTGQSQNIQYF.

V and J are TRBV7-6 and TRBJ1-5; D not resolved. The CDR3 is 14 amino acids. Germline CDR1 is SGHVS and CDR2 is FNYEAQ. V lost 0 bases to trimming and J lost 5 bases, with 8 bases between them. In DNA form, the CDR3 reads TGTGCCAGCAGCTTAGCAGGGAGTCATCAGCCCCAGCATTTT. Protein product: CASSLAGSHQPQHF.

In this sample, this clonotype turned up many times. The rearrangement links TRBV11-2 to TRBJ2-5; 8 bases fit TRBD1. The CDR3 is made up of 14 amino acids. Germline assignment: CDR1 SGHAT and CDR2 FQNNGV. Trimming removed 3 bases from V and 2 bases from J; junction bases left unmatched: 2. The CDR3, as DNA: TGTGCCAGCAGCTTCACAGGGGGACAAGAGACCCAGTACTTC. Translation gives CASSFTGGQETQYF.

This clonotype appeared many times. The chain recombines TRBV7-2 with TRBJ2-1; TRBD1 aligns across 9 bases. The CDR3 spans 17 residues. V was clipped by 1 base and J by 6 bases; unmatched bases: 10. From germline, CDR1 is SGHTA and CDR2 FQGNSA. The CDR3 bases are TGTGCCAGCAGCTTAGGGTGGAAACAGGGGGCTTTCAATGAGCAGTTCTTC. Protein product: CASSLGWKQGAFNEQFF.

About this clonotype: This may be a read error: a much more frequent sequence differs by one nucleotide. The CDR3 loop reads CASSWQGLGNTVYF. CDR3 DNA sequence: TGTGCCAGCAGTTGGCAGGGGCTGGGAAACACCGTATATTTT. The rearrangement links TRBV12-3 or TRBV12-4 to TRBJ1-3, with D perhaps TRBD1 (6 bases). The CDR3 runs to 14 residues.

Concerning this clonotype itself: At one end, the junction sequence differs from germline, possibly due to a read error. The chain has TRBV15 and TRBJ1-3; D gene ambiguous. Germline CDR1 is LNHNV and CDR2 is YYDKDF (reference sequence). The CDR3 length is 15 residues. CDR3 loop: CAASSDGGIGNTIYF. The CDR3 nucleotides are TGTGCCGCCAGCAGTGATGGAGGGATCGGAAACACCATATATTTT.

This clonotype showed up just a few times. This sequence joins TRBV6-1 and TRBJ2-1, with TRBD2 identical over 10 bases. Germline V gene lookup returns CDR1 MNHNS and CDR2 SASEGT. The CDR3 extends over 17 amino acids. Germline trimming cut 5 bases from V and 0 bases from J; bases unmatched to any gene: 7. The CDR3 nucleotides read TGTGCCAGCAGTTATCCCCCTAGCGGGAGCTCCTACAATGAGCAGTTCTTC. Amino acids: CASSYPPSGSSYNEQFF.

The count of this clonotype is one. The chain uses TRBV20-1 and TRBJ2-7; TRBD2 is a possible D gene (6 bases). Germline CDR1 DFQATT, CDR2 SNEGSKA (reference sequence). The CDR3 length is 14 residues. V dropped 3 bases and J dropped 0 bases, with 12 bases sitting between them. Here the CDR3 DNA reads TGCAGTGCTAGTGGGGACTTTGGCTCCTACGAGCAGTACTTC. Translated: CSASGDFGSYEQYF.

The CDR3 spells CSARDTTGDEKLFF. The CDR3 DNA sequence: TGCAGTGCTAGAGATACTACAGGGGATGAAAAACTGTTTTTT. The J gene is TRBJ1-4, the V gene TRBV20-1, with 7 bases identical to TRBD1. This CDR3 comprises 14 residues. Germline V lookup: CDR1 DFQATT, CDR2 SNEGSKA (reference sequence). V lost 0 bases and J lost 6; bases outside the gene matches: 4.

This clonotype was recorded a few times. The gene calls are TRBV5-1 and TRBJ1-1; D is ambiguous. Germline CDR1 reads SGHRS; CDR2 reads YFSETQ. Trimming took 4 bases from V and 1 from J, leaving 11 bases between them. This CDR3 has 14 residues. The CDR3 loop reads CASSVLGENTEAFF. The CDR3 region has the DNA TGCGCCAGCAGCGTCCTTGGCGAGAACACTGAAGCTTTCTTT.

This clonotype has at least ten counts. The chain carries TRBV9 and TRBJ1-5; D remains unclear. V shed 4 bases and J shed 4 bases, with 9 bases lying between them. The germline V gene has CDR1 SGDLS and CDR2 YYNGEE. The CDR3 consists of 13 residues. Here the CDR3 DNA reads TGTGCCAGCAGCCCGTCAGCGAATCAGCCCCAGCATTTT. Its protein is CASSPSANQPQHF.

The J gene is TRBJ1-1, the V gene TRBV25-1, with D uncertain. CDR1 and CDR2 from the germline V gene are MGHDK and SYGVNS. Trimming took off 2 bases at V and 4 bases at J, with 14 bases between the two ends. CDR3 length: 15 residues. CDR3 coding DNA: TGTGCCAGCAGTGAAGATAACAGAAAGAGCACTGAAGCTTTCTTT. It codes for CASSEDNRKSTEAFF.